This note documents a single T cell receptor (beta chain) sequence. The germline CDR1 and CDR2 sequences are SGHTA and FQGNSA. V was cut by 3 bases and J by 1 base, with 9 bases left in between. This CDR3 has 15 residues. The sample belongs to a study of blood T cell repertoires in COVID-19. Study background: Collection of acute and convalescent COVID-19 samples took place in the United States, Italy and Spain.

Using immunoSEQ multiplex PCR, the repertoire was profiled, and TCRdb retains in-frame clones only, with some absent. The sample shows 95,000 to 100,000 clones, around 84% of them seen only once. The source material was peripheral blood. V usage is TRBV7-2 and J usage is TRBJ1-4; tentative D call: TRBD1 (5 bases). The TCR was taken from a woman between 70 and 85 years old with active or convalescent COVID-19. The CDR3 sequence: CASSFRGGTNEKLFF. The DNA of the CDR3 is TGTGCCAGCAGCTTTCGGGGGGGAACTAATGAAAAACTGTTTTTT. Full variable domain (rest looked up from reference TRBV7-2 and TRBJ1-4): GAGVSQSPSNKVTEKGKDVELRCDPISGHTALYWYRQSLGQGLEFLIYFQGNSAPDKSGLPSDRFSAERTGGSVSTLTIQRTQQEDSAVYLCASSFRGGTNEKLFFGSGTQLSVL.